A single sample is the source of the 15 T cell receptor beta chains below, sequenced in a study of metastatic and nonmetastatic thyroid tumors. Patients had received no treatment of any kind before thyroid surgery. TCRdb re-called the PCR reads via MiXCR. The sample has some 41,000 clones, roughly 12% seen once. The sequenced material came from blood. The source of these receptors is a female donor with papillary thyroid cancer or a benign thyroid nodule (not recorded which). Some clones in this sample may be carry-over from other donors' samples.

This clone was seen many times. The chain uses TRBV19 and TRBJ1-1, with D uncertain. Trimming cost V 6 bases and J 8 bases, with 10 bases left between them. The CDR3 length is 11 residues. CDR1 and CDR2 (germline): LNHDA, SQIVND (reference sequence). Here the CDR3 DNA reads TGTGCCAGTAGGACGACCGTAGAAGCTTTCTTT. It yields the protein CASRTTVEAFF. Full variable domain (rest looked up from reference TRBV19 and TRBJ1-1): DGGITQSPKYLFRKEGQNVTLSCEQNLNHDAMYWYRQDPGQGLRLIYYSQIVNDFQKGDIAEGYSVSREKKESFPLTVTSAQKNPTAFYLCASRTTVEAFFGQGTRLTVV.

This clone is medium-sized in the sample. The CDR3 nucleotides read TGTGCCAGCGACAGCTATGGGGAGACCCAGTACTTC. It is translated as CASDSYGETQYF. J is TRBJ2-5 and V is TRBV6-1, with D perhaps matching TRBD1 (5 bases). This CDR3 has 12 residues. V lost 8 bases and J lost 5, with 12 bases in between. Per the germline V gene, CDR1 is MNHNS and CDR2 is SASEGT.

This clone was seen at least ten times. J is TRBJ2-7 and V is TRBV5-1; D is unclear. Germline assignment: CDR1 SGHRS and CDR2 YFSETQ. There are 14 residues in the CDR3. Trimming removed 4 bases from V and 2 bases from J, with 13 bases in between. The CDR3 sequence: CASSVDGLPYEQYF. CDR3 DNA sequence: TGCGCCAGCAGCGTGGACGGTCTCCCCTACGAGCAGTACTTC. Using reference TRBV5-1 and TRBJ2-7 for the parts outside the CDR3, the full variable domain is KAGVTQTPRYLIKTRGQQVTLSCSPISGHRSVSWYQQTPGQGLQFLFEYFSETQRNKGNFPGRFSGRQFSNSRSEMNVSTLELGDSALYLCASSVDGLPYEQYFGPGTRLTVT.

This clone was counted ten times or more. The chain is built from TRBV30 and TRBJ2-5; 11 bases are shared with TRBD2. Germline values: CDR1 GTSNPN, CDR2 SVGIG (reference sequence). The V segment lost 0 bases and the J segment 4 bases; nucleotides outside the gene matches: 1. The length of the CDR3 is 14 residues. CDR3 nucleotide sequence: TGTGCCTGGAGTGTAGGACTAGCGGGAGAGACCCAGTACTTC. As protein: CAWSVGLAGETQYF.

This clone was observed many times. The rearrangement links TRBV24-1 to TRBJ2-5; 8 positions match TRBD1. The length of the CDR3 is 16 residues. V lost 3 bases and J lost 3; bases outside the gene matches: 8. In germline, CDR1 is KGHDR, CDR2 SFDVKD. The CDR3 sequence is CATSDDRDRREETQYF. CDR3 nucleotides: TGTGCCACCAGTGATGACCGGGACAGGCGTGAAGAGACCCAGTACTTC.

This clone was detected many times. The same CDR3 arises from other DNA sequences in this sample as well. The rearrangement links TRBV4-1 to TRBJ2-7, with D hard to call. Germline V gene data show CDR1 as MGHRA and CDR2 as YSYEKL. V shed 3 bases and J shed 9 bases, with 15 bases lying between them. This CDR3 is built from 13 residues. The CDR3 DNA reads as TGCGCCAGCAGCCACCGGGTAGAGTGGGGGCAGTACTTC. This gives the protein CASSHRVEWGQYF.

Of note for this clone: The conserved closing phenylalanine or tryptophan is absent in this CDR3, likely reflecting a read error. V usage is TRBV11-2 and J usage is TRBJ2-7, with TRBD2 identical over 8 bases. V dropped 0 bases and J dropped 2; count of bases not matched to a gene: 0. This CDR3 is built from 14 residues. The germline V gene has CDR1 SGHAT and CDR2 FQNNGV. The CDR3, as DNA: TGTGCCAGCAGCTTAGAGCGGGAGGCCTACGAGCAGTACCTC. This sequence encodes CASSLEREAYEQYL.

V is TRBV20-1 and J is TRBJ2-1; D is uncertain. There are 13 residues in the CDR3. The V and J ends lost 3 bases and 6 bases respectively, with 12 bases between them. CDR1 and CDR2 (germline): DFQATT, SNEGSKA (reference sequence). CDR3 sequence (DNA): TGCAGTGCTAGTAGACAACGGGTCAATGAGCAGTTCTTC. This translates into CSASRQRVNEQFF.

In its sample, this clone was seen many times. This chain connects TRBV28 to TRBJ1-4; D is undetermined. V was shortened by 1 base and J by 5 bases, with 11 bases between the two germline ends. Per the germline V gene, CDR1 is MDHEN and CDR2 is SYDVKM. This CDR3 region has 15 residues. Written as DNA, the CDR3 is TGTGCCAGCAGTTTATATGGGGTAGCCAATGAAAAACTGTTTTTT. Its protein is CASSLYGVANEKLFF.

The J gene is TRBJ2-1, the V gene TRBV24-1; D remains unclear. CDR1 KGHDR and CDR2 SFDVKD come from the germline V gene. The germline V and J ends were trimmed by 4 bases and 4 bases, with 19 bases remaining between them. This CDR3 comprises 17 residues. The CDR3 region has the DNA TGTGCCACCAGTGAGGGTGTCGCGAATCTTATTTACAATGAGCAGTTCTTC. Translated, it gives CATSEGVANLIYNEQFF.

This clone came up many times. With a much larger clone just one base away, this may be a read error. The chain recombines TRBV6-1 with TRBJ1-6; D gene uncertain. The CDR3 totals 14 residues. The V gene lost 11 bases and the J gene lost 7 bases, with 18 bases spanning the gap. Germline CDR1 is MNHNS and CDR2 is SASEGT. CDR3 in amino acids: CACTLGRLNSPLHF. The CDR3, as DNA: TGTGCCTGCACCCTGGGGAGGCTCAATTCACCCCTCCACTTT.

This clone was seen ten or more times. V and J are TRBV7-9 and TRBJ1-1; D ambiguous. V dropped 5 bases and J dropped 10 bases, with 11 bases sitting between them. The CDR3 has 11 residues. CDR1 is SEHNR, CDR2 FQNEAQ, per germline (reference sequence). In DNA form, the CDR3 reads TGTGCCAGCAGCGGCAGTCTCTCAGCTTTCTTT. It codes for CASSGSLSAFF.

The chain is built from TRBV5-1 and TRBJ2-1; TRBD2 matches 10 bases. Looked up from germline, CDR1 is SGHRS and CDR2 is YFSETQ. With V trimmed by 3 bases and J by 3 bases, 3 bases remained unmatched. This CDR3 has 15 amino acids. DNA of the CDR3: TGCGCCAGCAGCTCAGGACTAGCGGACTACAATGAGCAGTTCTTC. This codes for CASSSGLADYNEQFF.

This clone showed up many times. This chain uses TRBV19 with TRBJ1-2; no reliable D call. Trimming left V 5 bases short and J 2 bases short, with 18 bases between. The CDR3 runs to 16 residues. Germline assignment: CDR1 LNHDA and CDR2 SQIVND (reference sequence). The CDR3: CASSVPDVPLNYGYTF. The DNA for the CDR3 is TGTGCCAGTAGTGTACCGGACGTACCCCTGAACTATGGCTACACCTTC.

This clone is labeled as medium-sized. The rearrangement uses TRBV28 and TRBJ1-2; no reliable D call. V shed 7 bases and J shed 6 bases, with 18 bases lying between them. The CDR3 extends over 14 amino acids. Germline V gene data show CDR1 as MDHEN and CDR2 as SYDVKM. This CDR3 reads CASTPAEINHGYTF. The CDR3 DNA reads as TGTGCCAGCACCCCGGCTGAGATCAACCATGGCTACACCTTC.